The 20 T cell receptor beta chains below come from one sample, sequenced in a study of blood T cells in healthy people across ages. Primed by a sample-barcoded 5' primer and a J-beta primer mix, a second PCR proceeded for 7 to 11 cycles. MiXCR was run by TCRdb on the 5' RACE reads, yielding one entry per CDR3 protein. The data show fewer than 2 million distinct CDR3 sequences, approximately 39% seen once. Sample: blood. Receptors originate from a human donor in good health.

This clonotype was seen more than once but under ten times. The chain combines TRBV12-3 or TRBV12-4 with TRBJ2-5; perhaps TRBD2 as D (5 bases). The V end lost 2 bases, the J end lost 3 bases, and 25 bases lay between the germline ends. The CDR3 extends over 19 amino acids. CDR3 sequence (DNA): TGTGCCAGCAGTTTAAGCTTCGGGATCGAATCACCGAAAGAAGAGACCCAGTACTTC. It encodes CASSLSFGIESPKEETQYF.

This clonotype was seen only a few times. The V and J genes are TRBV24-1 and TRBJ1-4; 7 nucleotides match TRBD1. The germline CDR1 and CDR2 sequences are KGHDR and SFDVKD. J was trimmed by 8 bases and V by 12 bases; bases with no gene match: 17. The CDR3 runs 15 residues. CDR3 sequence: CAARSRDSGREKLFF. The CDR3 DNA follows: TGTGCCGCTAGAAGCCGGGACAGCGGTAGGGAAAAACTGTTTTTT.

This rearrangement joins TRBV12-3 or TRBV12-4 to TRBJ2-2; D remains unclear. Between the trimmed V and J ends, which lost 4 bases and 8 bases, there was a span of 5 bases. CDR3 length: 11 residues. The CDR3, as DNA: TGTGCCAGCAGTTGGTCGGGGGAGCTGTTTTTT. Translated: CASSWSGELFF.

Regarding this clonotype: This sequence may be a read error, since a much larger clone differs from it by one base. This chain uses TRBV7-8 with TRBJ2-5; D uncertain. The DNA end lines up better with TRBJ2-7; the J call may be wrong. The CDR3 length is 12 residues. CDR1 and CDR2 from the germline V gene are SGHVS and FQNEAQ. The CDR3 loop is CASSLKTCEQYF. The CDR3 nucleotides read TGTGCCAGCAGCTTAAAGACCTGCGAGCAGTACTTC.

The V and J genes are TRBV7-2 and TRBJ2-5; either TRBD1 or TRBD2 may fit D (6 bases each). With 3 bases removed from V and 2 bases from J, the gap between germline ends came to 16 bases. CDR1 is SGHTA, CDR2 FQGNSA, per germline. This CDR3 spans 16 amino acids. In nucleotides, the CDR3 is TGTGCCAGCAGCTTCCTTTCGGGGGCCCTTCAAGAGACCCAGTACTTC. It yields the protein CASSFLSGALQETQYF.

This rearrangement joins TRBV20-1 to TRBJ2-3, with D possibly being TRBD1 (5 bases). Germline loops: CDR1 DFQATT, CDR2 SNEGSKA (reference sequence). The CDR3 has 12 residues. V shed 3 bases and J shed 5 bases, with 9 bases lying between them. The CDR3 region is CSASQGLDTQYF. As DNA, the CDR3 is TGCAGTGCTAGTCAGGGCCTAGATACGCAGTATTTT.

This clonotype was found a few times. This rearrangement joins TRBV7-2 to TRBJ2-4; D ambiguous. The J call may not be correct, given that the DNA end is closer to TRBJ2-7. Germline CDR1 SGHTA, CDR2 FQGNSA. This CDR3 has 13 amino acids. The CDR3 reads CASSLFKGSEQYF. CDR3 sequence (DNA): TGTGCCAGCAGCTTATTTAAGGGTTCCGAGCAGTACTTC.

This clonotype came up many times. This may come from a read error, since a much larger clone is one base off. The gene calls are TRBV20-1 and TRBJ2-7; D possibly matches TRBD1 or TRBD2 (5 bases each). The CDR3 sequence is 14 residues long. In germline, CDR1 is DFQATT, CDR2 SNEGSKA (reference sequence). V shed 0 bases and J shed 7 bases, with 16 bases lying between them. The CDR3 DNA follows: TGCAGTGCTAGAGATATGAGGGATTGGGGGGAGCAGTACTTC. Translating gives CSARDMRDWGEQYF.

As concerns this clonotype: One base away lies a much larger clone, so this may be a sequencing read error. V is TRBV2 and J is TRBJ1-5; D gene uncertain. V was pared by 6 bases and J by 3 bases, with 6 bases between. The CDR3 is made up of 12 amino acids. Looked up from germline, CDR1 is SNHLY and CDR2 is FYNNEI. CDR3 bases: TGTGCCAGCAGGTACCCCAATCAGCCCCAGCATTTT. Residues: CASRYPNQPQHF.

The chain carries TRBV6-2 or TRBV6-3 and TRBJ2-4; 8 bases are a match to TRBD1. The CDR3 is 16 amino acids. The junction had 9 bases not matched to a gene; V was cut back by 6 bases and J by 2 bases. The V gene's germline CDR1 is MNHEY and CDR2 SVGEGT. CDR3 sequence: CASRKTGDVTKNIQYF. In nucleotides, the CDR3 is TGTGCCAGCAGAAAGACAGGGGATGTTACCAAAAACATTCAGTACTTC.

This sequence joins TRBV29-1 and TRBJ1-3; TRBD1 matches 11 bases. Germline V gives CDR1 SQVTM, CDR2 ANQGSEA. The length of the CDR3 is 21 residues. The J segment lost 0 bases and the V segment lost 4 bases, leaving 20 bases of the junction unmatched. CDR3 DNA: TGCAGCGTTGCGGGGATCACCGGGACAGGGGGAAGACAGTTCTCTGGAAACACCATATATTTT. This codes for CSVAGITGTGGRQFSGNTIYF.

This chain joins TRBV5-5 and TRBJ1-4; D may be TRBD1 (5 bases). The CDR3 extends over 15 amino acids. V shed 4 bases and J shed 8 bases, with 18 bases lying between them. From germline, CDR1 is SGHKS and CDR2 YYEKEE (reference sequence). The CDR3 loop reads CASSAAPRVTEKLFF. The CDR3 nucleotides are TGTGCCAGCAGCGCGGCCCCCAGGGTAACAGAAAAACTGTTTTTT.

Turning to this clonotype: A much more abundant neighbour one base away suggests this may be a read error. V is TRBV6-6 and J is TRBJ2-4; D possibly uses TRBD1 or TRBD2 (6 bases each). The tail of the sequence fits TRBJ2-7 better, so the J call may be wrong. The CDR3 runs 13 residues. Germline V gene sequence: CDR1 MNHNY, CDR2 SVGAGI (reference sequence). The CDR3 is CTSSSGQPYEQYF. The CDR3 coding sequence is TGTACCAGCAGTAGCGGACAGCCCTACGAGCAGTACTTC.

In the case of this clonotype: Compared with germline, one end of the junction differs, possibly owing to a read error. The chain has TRBV12-3 or TRBV12-4 and TRBJ2-7; 7 bases map to TRBD1. CDR3 length: 13 amino acids. This CDR3 is CACRRTGGYEQYF. CDR3 DNA sequence: TGTGCCTGCAGACGGACAGGCGGCTACGAGCAGTACTTC.

This sequence joins TRBV5-1 and TRBJ2-1, with D perhaps matching TRBD2 (7 bases). Germline CDR1 reads SGHRS; CDR2 reads YFSETQ. The CDR3 is made up of 15 amino acids. V gave up 2 bases and J gave up 7 bases, with 16 bases separating them. CDR3 protein: CASSFWGGVGNEQFF. The DNA for the CDR3 is TGCGCCAGCAGCTTCTGGGGGGGCGTAGGAAATGAGCAGTTCTTC.

The chain is built from TRBV20-1 and TRBJ1-1; 9 positions match TRBD1. The germline gives CDR1 DFQATT, CDR2 SNEGSKA (reference sequence). CDR3 length equals 13 residues. J lost 4 bases, V lost 3 bases, and 3 bases had no gene match. CDR3 bases: TGCAGTGCTAGTCGGGACAGGGCCACTGAAGCTTTCTTT. Translating gives CSASRDRATEAFF.

This clonotype was seen a handful of times. V and J are TRBV4-1 and TRBJ1-2; TRBD1 matches at 7 bases. Trimming cost V 1 base and J 4 bases; bases outside gene matches: 9. The length of the CDR3 is 16 residues. CDR1 is MGHRA, CDR2 YSYEKL, per germline. CDR3 loop: CASSQGAGGSSYGYTF. DNA of the CDR3: TGCGCCAGCAGCCAAGGCGCAGGGGGTTCTAGCTATGGCTACACCTTC.

This clonotype appeared a few times. V usage is TRBV7-8 and J usage is TRBJ2-7; D uncertain. CDR1 is SGHVS, CDR2 FQNEAQ, per germline. The CDR3 has 12 amino acids. V lost 5 bases and J lost 5, with 10 bases in between. Written as DNA, the CDR3 is TGTGCCAGCAGCCCCTCCGTGGACGAGCAGTACTTC. It codes for CASSPSVDEQYF.

The chain employs TRBV9 and TRBJ2-3; unclear D gene. Trimming cost V 0 bases and J 1 base, with 6 bases left between them. This CDR3 comprises 14 residues. CDR1 and CDR2 from the germline V gene are SGDLS and YYNGEE. In nucleotides, the CDR3 is TGTGCCAGCAGCGTAGATGAAGGCACAGATACGCAGTATTTT. This sequence encodes CASSVDEGTDTQYF.

This clonotype appeared a few times. The gene calls are TRBV11-3 and TRBJ2-3, with D possibly TRBD1 on 7 matching bases. The ends were cut back, 1 base at V and 2 bases at J, with 10 bases in the middle. Germline V gene lookup returns CDR1 SGHNT and CDR2 YENEEA. This CDR3 has 15 amino acids. The CDR3 nucleotides read TGTGCCAGCAGCTTAGGCAGGGGGGCCACAGATACGCAGTATTTT. It translates to CASSLGRGATDTQYF.